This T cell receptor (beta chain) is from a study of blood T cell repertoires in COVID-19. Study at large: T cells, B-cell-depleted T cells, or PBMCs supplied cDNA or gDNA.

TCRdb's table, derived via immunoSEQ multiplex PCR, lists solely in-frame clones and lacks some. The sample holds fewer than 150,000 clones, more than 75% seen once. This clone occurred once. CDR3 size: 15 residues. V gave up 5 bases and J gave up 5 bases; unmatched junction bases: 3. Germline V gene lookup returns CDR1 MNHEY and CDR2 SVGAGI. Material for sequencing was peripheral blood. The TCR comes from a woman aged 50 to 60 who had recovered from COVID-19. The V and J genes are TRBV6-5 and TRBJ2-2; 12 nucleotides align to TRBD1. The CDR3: CASSRDRGLTGELFF. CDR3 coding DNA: TGTGCCAGCAGTAGGGACAGGGGGCTTACCGGGGAGCTGTTTTTT.